This TCR beta chain was profiled in a study of regulatory T cells in long-lasting Graves disease. Through Arm-PCR of CDR3 regions and iRepertoire HTBI primers, TCR beta libraries were built. From the multiplex PCR reads, TCRdb called clonotypes with MiXCR, one entry per CDR3 protein. The data show some 500,000 distinct CDR3 sequences, 13% seen once. From germline, CDR1 is SQVTM and CDR2 ANQGSEA. The CDR3 extends over 13 amino acids. Trimming took 7 bases from V and 1 from J, leaving 13 bases between them. The sample holds many counts of this clonotype. Its antigen is not identified. Study-wide findings and caveats: What was studied was peripheral blood only, and not thyroid tissue.

Stated time point: newly diagnosed GD, antithyroid drugs for less than 3 months. The TCR library was made from RNA extracted from PBMCs. Separately, the same data were catalogued under a study of T cells in Graves' hyperthyroidism and ophthalmopathy.

The material was peripheral blood mononuclear cells (PBMCs), obtained at new diagnosis, from a patient treated with antithyroid drugs. The chain recombines TRBV29-1 with TRBJ2-5; a possible D gene is TRBD2 (6 bases). The TCR comes from a man aged 25 to 40 with Graves disease. CDR3 sequence: CSGSEGSQETQYF. CDR3 in DNA: TGCAGCGGGTCGGAGGGTAGCCAAGAGACCCAGTACTTC.